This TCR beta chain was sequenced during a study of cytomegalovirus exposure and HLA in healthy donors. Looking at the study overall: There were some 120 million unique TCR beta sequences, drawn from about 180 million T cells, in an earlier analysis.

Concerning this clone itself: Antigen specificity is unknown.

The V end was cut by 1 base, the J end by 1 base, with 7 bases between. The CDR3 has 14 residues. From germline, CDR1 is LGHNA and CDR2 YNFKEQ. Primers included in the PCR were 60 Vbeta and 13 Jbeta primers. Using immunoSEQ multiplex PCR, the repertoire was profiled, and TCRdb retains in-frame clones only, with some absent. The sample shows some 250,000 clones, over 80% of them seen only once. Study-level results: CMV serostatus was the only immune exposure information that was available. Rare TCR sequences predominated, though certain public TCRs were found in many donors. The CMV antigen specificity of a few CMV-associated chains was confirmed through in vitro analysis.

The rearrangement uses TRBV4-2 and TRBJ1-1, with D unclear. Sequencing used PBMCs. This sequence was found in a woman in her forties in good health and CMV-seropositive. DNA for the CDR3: TGTGCCAGCAGCCAAGGGCTCACGAACACTGAAGCTTTCTTT. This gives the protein CASSQGLTNTEAFF.